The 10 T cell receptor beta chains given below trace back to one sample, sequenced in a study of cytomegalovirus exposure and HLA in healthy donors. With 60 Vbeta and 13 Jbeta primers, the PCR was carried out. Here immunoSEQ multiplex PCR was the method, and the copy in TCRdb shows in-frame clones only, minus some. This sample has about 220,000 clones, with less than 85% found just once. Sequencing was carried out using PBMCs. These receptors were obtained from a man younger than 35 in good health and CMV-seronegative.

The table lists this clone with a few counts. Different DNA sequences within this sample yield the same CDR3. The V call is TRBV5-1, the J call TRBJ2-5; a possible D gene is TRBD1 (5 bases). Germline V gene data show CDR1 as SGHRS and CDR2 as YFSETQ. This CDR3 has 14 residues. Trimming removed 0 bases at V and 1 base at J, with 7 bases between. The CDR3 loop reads CASSLGQSQETQYF. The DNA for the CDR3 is TGCGCCAGCAGCTTGGGACAGTCCCAAGAGACCCAGTACTTC.

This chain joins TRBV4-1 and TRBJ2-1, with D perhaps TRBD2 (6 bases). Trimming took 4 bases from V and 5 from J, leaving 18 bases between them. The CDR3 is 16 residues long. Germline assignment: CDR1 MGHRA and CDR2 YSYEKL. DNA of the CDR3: TGCGCCAGCAGCCGGATTACACGGGGGAGTCACAATGAGCAGTTCTTC. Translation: CASSRITRGSHNEQFF.

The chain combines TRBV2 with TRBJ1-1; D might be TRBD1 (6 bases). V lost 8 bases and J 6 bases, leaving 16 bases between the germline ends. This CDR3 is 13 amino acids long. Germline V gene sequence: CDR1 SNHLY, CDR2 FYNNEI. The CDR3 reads CASSRDITSEAFF. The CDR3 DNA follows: TGTGCCAGCTCTAGGGACATCACCTCTGAAGCTTTCTTT.

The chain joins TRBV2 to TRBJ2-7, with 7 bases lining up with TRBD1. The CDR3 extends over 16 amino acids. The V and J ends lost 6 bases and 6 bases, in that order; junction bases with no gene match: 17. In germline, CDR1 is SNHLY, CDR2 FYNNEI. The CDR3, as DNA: TGTGCCAGCAGCGCCATTCCGGGACAGAGGGGACCCGAGCAGTACTTC. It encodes CASSAIPGQRGPEQYF. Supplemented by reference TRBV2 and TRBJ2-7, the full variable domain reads EPEVTQTPSHQVTQMGQEVILRCVPISNHLYFYWYRQILGQKVEFLVSFYNNEISEKSEIFDDQFSVERPDGSNFTLKIRSTKLEDSAMYFCASSAIPGQRGPEQYFGPGTRLTVT.

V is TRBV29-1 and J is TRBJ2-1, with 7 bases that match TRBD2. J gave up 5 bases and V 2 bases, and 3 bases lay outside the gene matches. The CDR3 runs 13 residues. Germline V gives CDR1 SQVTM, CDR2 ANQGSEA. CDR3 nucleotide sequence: TGCAGCGTTGAACGCGGGGGAAACAATGAGCAGTTCTTC. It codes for CSVERGGNNEQFF.

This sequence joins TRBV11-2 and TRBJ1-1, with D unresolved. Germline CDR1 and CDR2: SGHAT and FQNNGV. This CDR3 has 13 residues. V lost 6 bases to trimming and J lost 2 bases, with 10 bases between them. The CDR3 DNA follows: TGTGCCAGCAGATCTGACACCAACACTGAAGCTTTCTTT. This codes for CASRSDTNTEAFF.

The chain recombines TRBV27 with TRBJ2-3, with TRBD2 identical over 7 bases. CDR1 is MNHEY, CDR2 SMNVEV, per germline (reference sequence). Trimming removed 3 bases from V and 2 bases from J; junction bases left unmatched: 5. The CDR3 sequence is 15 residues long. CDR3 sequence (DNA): TGTGCCAGCAGTTTGGGCGGGAGATTCACAGATACGCAGTATTTT. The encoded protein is CASSLGGRFTDTQYF.

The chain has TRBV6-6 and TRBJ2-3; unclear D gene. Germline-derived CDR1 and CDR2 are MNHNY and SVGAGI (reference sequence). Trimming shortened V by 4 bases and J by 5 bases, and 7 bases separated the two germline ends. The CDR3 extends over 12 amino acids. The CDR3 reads CASSSLQDTQYF. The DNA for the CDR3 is TGTGCCAGCAGTTCACTACAAGATACGCAGTATTTT.

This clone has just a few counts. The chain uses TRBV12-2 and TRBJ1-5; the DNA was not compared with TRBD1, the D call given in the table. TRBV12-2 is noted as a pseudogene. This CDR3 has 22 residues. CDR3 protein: CASRLAYLGAPQTTETNQPQHF. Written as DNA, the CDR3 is TGTGCAAGTCGCTTAGCCTACCTAGGGGCCCCCCAAACAACAGAGACCAATCAGCCCCAGCATTTT.

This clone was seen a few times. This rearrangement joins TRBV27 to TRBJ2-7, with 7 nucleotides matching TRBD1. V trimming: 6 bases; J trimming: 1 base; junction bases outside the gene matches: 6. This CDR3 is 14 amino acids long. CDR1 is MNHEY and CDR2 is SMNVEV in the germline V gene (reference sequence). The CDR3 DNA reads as TGTGCCAGCAGGGACCGGGACAGATCCTACGAGCAGTACTTC. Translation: CASRDRDRSYEQYF.